The 22 T cell receptor beta chains below come from one sample, sequenced in a study of OX40 agonist ivuxolimab in advanced cancers. Produced via immunoSEQ multiplex PCR; TCRdb's table is partial and in-frame only. Of tens of thousands of clones listed, approximately 86% were seen once; the top ten hold around 2.3%. Sequenced here: CD4+ or CD8+ T cells sorted from blood, sampled in a trial of the OX40 agonist ivuxolimab. The receptors shown here come from an adult with an advanced solid tumor such as melanoma, head and neck, liver or kidney cancer.

The J gene is TRBJ2-3, the V gene TRBV2; 12 nucleotides line up with TRBD2. CDR1 is SNHLY and CDR2 is FYNNEI in the germline V gene. The junction had 4 bases not matched to a gene; V was cut back by 5 bases and J by 4 bases. This CDR3 has 15 residues. The CDR3 DNA is TGTGCCAGCAGTCCCTCTAGCGGGGGGGCAGATACGCAGTATTTT. Protein sequence: CASSPSSGGADTQYF.

The sample holds one count of this clone. V and J are TRBV30 and TRBJ2-1, with 9 bases that match TRBD2. The trim removed 0 bases at V and 6 bases at J, leaving 6 bases unmatched. Germline V gene lookup returns CDR1 GTSNPN and CDR2 SVGIG (reference sequence). The CDR3 is 15 amino acids. CDR3 in DNA: TGTGCCTGGAGTGTACCGGGACTAGCAAGCAATGAGCAGTTCTTC. It translates to CAWSVPGLASNEQFF.

The chain joins TRBV19 to TRBJ2-1; 9 bases align to TRBD2. The V and J ends lost 7 bases and 7 bases, in that order; junction bases with no gene match: 5. The CDR3 sequence is 13 residues long. Germline CDR1 and CDR2: LNHDA and SQIVND (reference sequence). The CDR3 sequence: CASKAGGLNEQFF. The CDR3 DNA reads as TGTGCCAGTAAAGCGGGAGGATTAAATGAGCAGTTCTTC.

The CDR3 spells CASSKVRGVYEQYF. CDR3 DNA: TGTGCCAGCAGCAAAGTTCGGGGGGTCTACGAGCAGTACTTC. This chain joins TRBV21-1 and TRBJ2-7; the D call of TRBD2 is as the table states it, not checked on the DNA. TRBV21-1 is designated a pseudogene. The CDR3 has 14 amino acids.

This clone was counted once. CDR3 coding DNA: TGTGCCAGCAGTGGGACCGGGGGTGTAAGCAATCAGCCCCAGCATTTT. It yields the protein CASSGTGGVSNQPQHF. This chain uses TRBV2 with TRBJ1-5; D perhaps matches TRBD1 (5 bases). Germline CDR1 SNHLY, CDR2 FYNNEI. CDR3 size: 16 residues. The ends were cut back, 4 bases at V and 1 base at J, with 14 bases in the middle.

The V call is TRBV7-9, the J call TRBJ2-5, with D possibly matching TRBD2 (5 bases). The V end lost 6 bases, the J end lost 4 bases, and 21 bases lay between the germline ends. The CDR3 runs 16 residues. The germline CDR1 and CDR2 sequences are SEHNR and FQNEAQ (reference sequence). This chain's CDR3 is CASRKAPGKGGETQYF. The DNA for the CDR3 is TGTGCCAGCAGGAAAGCTCCCGGGAAAGGAGGAGAGACCCAGTACTTC.

About this clone itself: At one of its ends the junction is not consistent with the germline gene, which may arise from a read error. This chain links TRBV5-1 with TRBJ2-7; maybe TRBD1 (5 bases). CDR1 and CDR2 from the germline V gene are SGHRS and YFSETQ. The CDR3 totals 14 residues. The CDR3 reads CASSLARTTYEQYF. CDR3 sequence (DNA): TGCGCCAGCAGTTTGGCGAGGACAACCTACGAGCAGTACTTC.

This sequence joins TRBV30 and TRBJ2-7, with D possibly being TRBD2 (5 bases). Germline CDR1 is GTSNPN and CDR2 is SVGIG (reference sequence). The CDR3 contains 11 residues. V was cut by 4 bases and J by 6 bases, with 10 bases left in between. CDR3 sequence reads: CAWTREGEQYF. In DNA, the CDR3 is TGTGCCTGGACCCGCGAGGGCGAGCAGTACTTC.

The J gene is TRBJ2-5, the V gene TRBV2; TRBD1 or TRBD2 may be the D gene (6 bases each). Trimming pared 7 bases from V and 5 bases from J, leaving 14 bases between. This CDR3 comprises 13 residues. Germline V lookup: CDR1 SNHLY, CDR2 FYNNEI. In DNA, the CDR3 is TGTGCCAGCATAAAGGGGGGTGAGGAGACCCAGTACTTC. Protein: CASIKGGEETQYF.

The chain employs TRBV5-4 and TRBJ2-3; 9 bases match TRBD2. The V gene's germline CDR1 is SGHNT and CDR2 YYREEE (reference sequence). The CDR3 runs 14 residues. V was pared by 7 bases and J by 6 bases, with 9 bases of the junction left unmatched. Here the CDR3 DNA reads TGTGCCAGCCAACGTAGCGGGAGTGAGGATACGCAGTATTTT. Translating it yields CASQRSGSEDTQYF.

Only a few counts were recorded for this clone. The rearrangement links TRBV7-3 to TRBJ1-5; D is uncertain. Germline V gene lookup returns CDR1 SGHTA and CDR2 FQGTGA. This CDR3 spans 13 amino acids. With 3 bases removed from V and 3 bases from J, the gap between germline ends came to 6 bases. CDR3 amino acids: CASSFAINQPQHF. The CDR3 DNA is TGTGCCAGCAGCTTTGCCATCAATCAGCCCCAGCATTTT.

The rearrangement uses TRBV19 and TRBJ2-7; D perhaps matches TRBD2 (5 bases). V shed 4 bases and J shed 7 bases, with 17 bases lying between them. The CDR3 loop spans 14 amino acids. The germline V gene has CDR1 LNHDA and CDR2 SQIVND (reference sequence). Here the CDR3 reads CASSTLRGSGEQYF. CDR3 bases: TGTGCCAGTAGTACCCTCCGAGGGTCGGGAGAGCAGTACTTC. The full variable domain, rest sourced from reference TRBV19 and TRBJ2-7, is DGGITQSPKYLFRKEGQNVTLSCEQNLNHDAMYWYRQDPGQGLRLIYYSQIVNDFQKGDIAEGYSVSREKKESFPLTVTSAQKNPTAFYLCASSTLRGSGEQYFGPGTRLTVT.

The chain links TRBV30 to TRBJ1-2; 7 nucleotides match TRBD1. CDR3 length: 15 residues. In germline, CDR1 is GTSNPN, CDR2 SVGIG (reference sequence). Trimming cost V 4 bases and J 0 bases; bases outside gene matches: 8. CDR3 sequence: CAWIRQGRANYGYTF. In nucleotides, the CDR3 is TGTGCCTGGATCAGACAGGGCCGAGCTAACTATGGCTACACCTTC. Full variable domain (rest looked up from reference TRBV30 and TRBJ1-2): SQTIHQWPATLVQPVGSPLSLECTVEGTSNPNLYWYRQAAGRGLQLLFYSVGIGQISSEVPQNLSASRPQDRQFILSSKKLLLSDSGFYLCAWIRQGRANYGYTFGSGTRLTVV.

This clone has a single count. The gene calls are TRBV5-4 and TRBJ1-2; D remains ambiguous. V was clipped by 0 bases and J by 6 bases, with 6 bases between them. Germline V gene data show CDR1 as SGHNT and CDR2 as YYREEE (reference sequence). The CDR3 is 12 amino acids. The CDR3 is CASSLDHNGYTF. In DNA form, the CDR3 reads TGTGCCAGCAGCTTGGACCACAATGGCTACACCTTC.

This chain uses TRBV6-5 with TRBJ2-7; D uncertain. V was trimmed by 10 bases and J by 0 bases, leaving 10 bases between them. Germline V gives CDR1 MNHEY, CDR2 SVGAGI. This CDR3 is built from 12 residues. The CDR3 DNA follows: TGTGCCACCGTCGGGTTCTCCTACGAGCAGTACTTC. Residues: CATVGFSYEQYF.

The gene calls are TRBV11-2 and TRBJ2-1; no reliable D call. CDR3 length: 15 amino acids. CDR1 is SGHAT, CDR2 FQNNGV, per germline. The V gene lost 3 bases and the J gene lost 9 bases, with 18 bases spanning the gap. The CDR3 reads CASSLFLGGLGEQFF. The CDR3 DNA is TGTGCCAGCAGCTTGTTTTTAGGTGGTTTGGGTGAGCAGTTCTTC.

The sample holds a few counts of this clone. The V call is TRBV19, the J call TRBJ1-5, with 7 bases lining up with TRBD1. This CDR3 has 13 amino acids. Germline CDR1 and CDR2: LNHDA and SQIVND (reference sequence). V trimming: 8 bases; J trimming: 2 bases; junction bases outside the gene matches: 3. This chain's CDR3 is CASGGTGNQPQHF. The DNA of the CDR3 is TGTGCCAGTGGAGGGACAGGCAATCAGCCCCAGCATTTT.

This chain connects TRBV2 to TRBJ1-2; a weak D match, TRBD1 (6 bases). The V gene lost 6 bases and the J gene lost 4 bases, with 18 bases spanning the gap. Germline lookup yields CDR1 SNHLY and CDR2 FYNNEI. The CDR3 has 15 amino acids. CDR3 residues: CASRVDSLGGYGYTF. For the CDR3, the DNA is TGTGCCAGCAGGGTGGACAGTCTGGGAGGCTATGGCTACACCTTC.

The chain has TRBV5-4 and TRBJ2-5; the match to TRBD2 covers 8 bases. This CDR3 has 16 residues. After removal of 4 bases from V and 2 bases from J, the junction contained 10 bases not matched to a gene. Germline assignment: CDR1 SGHNT and CDR2 YYREEE (reference sequence). The CDR3 loop is CASSHASGGPQETQYF. The CDR3 nucleotides read TGTGCCAGCAGCCACGCGAGCGGGGGACCGCAAGAGACCCAGTACTTC.

J is TRBJ1-5 and V is TRBV28; TRBD1 is a possible D gene (5 bases). This CDR3 is 13 amino acids long. V was pared by 10 bases and J by 7 bases, with 17 bases between. Germline-derived CDR1 and CDR2 are MDHEN and SYDVKM. The CDR3 protein is CATQDILGQPQHF. The CDR3 nucleotides are TGTGCCACCCAGGACATTTTAGGCCAGCCCCAGCATTTT.

The CDR3 here is CASSPGTGTSPLHF. CDR3 in DNA: TGTGCCAGCTCACCCGGGACAGGGACCTCACCCCTCCACTTT. The chain combines TRBV18 with TRBJ1-6; 9 bases align to TRBD1. The CDR3 runs 14 residues. Losses at the gene ends were 3 bases for V and 10 bases for J; bases not matched to a gene: 4. Germline values: CDR1 KGHSH, CDR2 LQKENI.

V gene TRBV18 combines with J gene TRBJ1-5, with unresolved D. V was trimmed by 6 bases and J by 5 bases, leaving 17 bases between them. Germline V gene sequence: CDR1 KGHSH, CDR2 LQKENI. The CDR3 is 15 amino acids. CDR3 sequence: CASSYLRGTDQPQHF. The CDR3, as DNA: TGTGCCAGCTCTTACTTGAGAGGAACCGATCAGCCCCAGCATTTT.